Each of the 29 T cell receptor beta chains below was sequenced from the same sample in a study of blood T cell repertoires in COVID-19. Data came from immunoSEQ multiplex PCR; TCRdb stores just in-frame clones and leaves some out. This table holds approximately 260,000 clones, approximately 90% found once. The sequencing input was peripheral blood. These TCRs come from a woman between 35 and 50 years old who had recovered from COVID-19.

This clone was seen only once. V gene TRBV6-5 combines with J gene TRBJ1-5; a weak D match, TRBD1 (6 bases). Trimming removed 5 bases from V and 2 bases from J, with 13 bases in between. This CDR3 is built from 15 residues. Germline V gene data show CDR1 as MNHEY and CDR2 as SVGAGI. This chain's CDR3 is CASSRNRDGNQPQHF. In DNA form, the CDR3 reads TGTGCCAGCAGTCGAAACAGGGACGGCAATCAGCCCCAGCATTTT.

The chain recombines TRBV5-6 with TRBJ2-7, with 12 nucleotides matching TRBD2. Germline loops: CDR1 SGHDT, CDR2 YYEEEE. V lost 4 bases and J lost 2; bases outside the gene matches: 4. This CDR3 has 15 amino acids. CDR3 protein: CASSALAGGPYEQYF. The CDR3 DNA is TGTGCCAGCAGCGCTCTAGCGGGAGGGCCCTACGAGCAGTACTTC.

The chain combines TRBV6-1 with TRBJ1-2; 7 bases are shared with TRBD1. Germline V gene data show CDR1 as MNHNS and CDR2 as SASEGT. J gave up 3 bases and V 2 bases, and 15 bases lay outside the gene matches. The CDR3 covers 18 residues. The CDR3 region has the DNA TGTGCCAGCAGTGAACCCGCGGAGGGGGCTTGGAAGGACTATGGCTACACCTTC. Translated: CASSEPAEGAWKDYGYTF.

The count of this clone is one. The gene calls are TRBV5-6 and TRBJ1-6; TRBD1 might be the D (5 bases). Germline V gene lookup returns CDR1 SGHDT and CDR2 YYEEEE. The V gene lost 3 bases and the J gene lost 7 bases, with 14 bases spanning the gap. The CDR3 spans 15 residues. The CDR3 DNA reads TGTGCCAGCAGCTATAAACCGGGGGGGAATTCACCCCTCCACTTT. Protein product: CASSYKPGGNSPLHF.

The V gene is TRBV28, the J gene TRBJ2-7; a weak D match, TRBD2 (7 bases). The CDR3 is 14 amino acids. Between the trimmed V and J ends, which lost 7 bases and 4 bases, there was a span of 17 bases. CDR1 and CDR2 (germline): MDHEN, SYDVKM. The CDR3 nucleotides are TGTGCCAGCAATCTTAGGGGGGGGGCTTACGAGCAGTACTTC. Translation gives CASNLRGGAYEQYF.

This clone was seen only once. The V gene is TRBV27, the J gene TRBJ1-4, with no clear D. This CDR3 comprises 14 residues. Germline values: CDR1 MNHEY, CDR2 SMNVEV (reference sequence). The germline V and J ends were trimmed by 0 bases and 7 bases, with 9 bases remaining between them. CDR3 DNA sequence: TGTGCCAGCAGTTTATCGGGCGGGTTTGAAAAACTGTTTTTT. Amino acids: CASSLSGGFEKLFF.

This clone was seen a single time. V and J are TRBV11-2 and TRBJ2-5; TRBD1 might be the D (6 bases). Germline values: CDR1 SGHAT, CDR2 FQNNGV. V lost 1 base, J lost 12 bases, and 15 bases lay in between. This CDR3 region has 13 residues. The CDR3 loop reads CASSLGGPVEEYF. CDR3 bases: TGTGCCAGCAGCTTAGGGGGGCCCGTAGAGGAGTACTTC.

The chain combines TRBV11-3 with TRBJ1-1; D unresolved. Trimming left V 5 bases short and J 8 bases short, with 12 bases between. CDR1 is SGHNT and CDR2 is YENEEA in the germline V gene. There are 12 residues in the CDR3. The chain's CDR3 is CASSPHGREAFF. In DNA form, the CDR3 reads TGTGCCAGCAGCCCCCACGGCAGGGAAGCTTTCTTT.

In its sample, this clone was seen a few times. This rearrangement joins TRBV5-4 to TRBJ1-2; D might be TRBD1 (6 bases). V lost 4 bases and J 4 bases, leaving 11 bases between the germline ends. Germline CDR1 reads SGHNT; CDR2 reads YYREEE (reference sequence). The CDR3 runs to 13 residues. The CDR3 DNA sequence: TGTGCCAGCAGCCTGGACAGTTTCTATGGCTACACCTTC. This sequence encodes CASSLDSFYGYTF.

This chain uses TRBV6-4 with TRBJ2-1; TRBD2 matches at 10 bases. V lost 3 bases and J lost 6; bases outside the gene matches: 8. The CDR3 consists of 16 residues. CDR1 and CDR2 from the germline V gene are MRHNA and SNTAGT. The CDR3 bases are TGTGCCAGCAGTGAGGCGCCAGCGGGGGGGCGCAATGAGCAGTTCTTC. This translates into CASSEAPAGGRNEQFF.

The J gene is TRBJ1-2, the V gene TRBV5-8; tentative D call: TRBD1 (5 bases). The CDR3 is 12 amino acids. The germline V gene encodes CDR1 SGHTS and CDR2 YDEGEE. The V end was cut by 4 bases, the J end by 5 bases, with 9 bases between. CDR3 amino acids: CASSGGLYGYTF. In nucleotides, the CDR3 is TGTGCCAGCAGCGGGGGGTTATATGGCTACACCTTC.

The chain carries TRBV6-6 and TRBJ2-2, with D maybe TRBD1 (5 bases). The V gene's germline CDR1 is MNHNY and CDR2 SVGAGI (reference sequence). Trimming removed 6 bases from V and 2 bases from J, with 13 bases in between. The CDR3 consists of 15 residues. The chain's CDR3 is CASRAITGNTGELFF. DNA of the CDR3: TGTGCCAGCAGGGCGATCACAGGAAACACCGGGGAGCTGTTTTTT.

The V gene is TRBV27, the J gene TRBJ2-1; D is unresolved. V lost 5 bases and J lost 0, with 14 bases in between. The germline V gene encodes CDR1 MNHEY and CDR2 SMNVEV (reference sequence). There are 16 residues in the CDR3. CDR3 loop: CASSTNLMSSYNEQFF. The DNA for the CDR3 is TGTGCCAGCAGTACCAACTTGATGAGCTCCTACAATGAGCAGTTCTTC.

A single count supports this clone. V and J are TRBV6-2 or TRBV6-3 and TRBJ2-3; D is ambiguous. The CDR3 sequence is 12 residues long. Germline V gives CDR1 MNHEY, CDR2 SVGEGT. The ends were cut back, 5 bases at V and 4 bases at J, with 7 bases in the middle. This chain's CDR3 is CASSKLSDTQYF. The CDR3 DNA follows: TGTGCCAGCAGTAAGCTATCAGATACGCAGTATTTT.

The CDR3 sequence is CASSPREGAASSGANVLTF. The CDR3 nucleotides are TGTGCCAGCAGCCCCCGGGAGGGGGCCGCTAGTTCTGGGGCCAACGTCCTGACTTTC. The V and J genes are TRBV9 and TRBJ2-6, with a tentative D call TRBD2 (8 bases). Trimming removed 4 bases at V and 1 base at J, with 21 bases between. The germline V gene encodes CDR1 SGDLS and CDR2 YYNGEE. The CDR3 is 19 residues long.

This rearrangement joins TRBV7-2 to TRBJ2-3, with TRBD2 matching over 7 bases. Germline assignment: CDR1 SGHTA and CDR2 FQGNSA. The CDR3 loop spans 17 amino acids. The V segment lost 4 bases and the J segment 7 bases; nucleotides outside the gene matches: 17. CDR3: CASSSRVRAGAGHTQYF. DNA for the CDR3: TGTGCCAGCAGCTCTCGTGTAAGGGCGGGAGCGGGACATACGCAGTATTTT. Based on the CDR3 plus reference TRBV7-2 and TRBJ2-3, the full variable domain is GAGVSQSPSNKVTEKGKDVELRCDPISGHTALYWYRQSLGQGLEFLIYFQGNSAPDKSGLPSDRFSAERTGGSVSTLTIQRTQQEDSAVYLCASSSRVRAGAGHTQYFGPGTRLTVL.

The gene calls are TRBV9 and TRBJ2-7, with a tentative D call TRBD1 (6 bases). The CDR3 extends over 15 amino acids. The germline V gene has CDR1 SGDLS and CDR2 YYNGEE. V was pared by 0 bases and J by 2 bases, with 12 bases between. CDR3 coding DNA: TGTGCCAGCAGCGTAGAGGTAGGGGACACCTACGAGCAGTACTTC. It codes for CASSVEVGDTYEQYF.

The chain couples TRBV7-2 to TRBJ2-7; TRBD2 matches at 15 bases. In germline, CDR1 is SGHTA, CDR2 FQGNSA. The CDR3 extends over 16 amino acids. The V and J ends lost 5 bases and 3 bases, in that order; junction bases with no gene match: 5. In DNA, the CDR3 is TGTGCCAGCAGCCAAGGACTAGCGGGAGGGGACTACGAGCAGTACTTC. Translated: CASSQGLAGGDYEQYF.

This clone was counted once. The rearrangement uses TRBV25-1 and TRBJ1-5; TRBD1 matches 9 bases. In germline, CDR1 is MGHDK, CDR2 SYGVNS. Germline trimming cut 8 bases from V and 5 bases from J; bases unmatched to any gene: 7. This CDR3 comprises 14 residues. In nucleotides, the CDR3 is TGTGCCAGCGGAGCGGGACAGGGTTATCAGCCCCAGCATTTT. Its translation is CASGAGQGYQPQHF.

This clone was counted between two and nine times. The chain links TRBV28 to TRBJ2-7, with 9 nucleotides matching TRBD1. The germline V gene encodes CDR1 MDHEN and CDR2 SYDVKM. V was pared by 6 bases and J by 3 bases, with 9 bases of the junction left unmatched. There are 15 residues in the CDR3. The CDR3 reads CASSPPGQGGYEQYF. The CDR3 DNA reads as TGTGCCAGCAGCCCCCCGGGACAGGGCGGCTACGAGCAGTACTTC.

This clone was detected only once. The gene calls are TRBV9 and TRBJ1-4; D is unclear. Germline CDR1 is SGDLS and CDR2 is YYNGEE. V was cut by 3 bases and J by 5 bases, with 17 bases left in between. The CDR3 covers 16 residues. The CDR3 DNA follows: TGTGCCAGCAGCGCCTCGCCGGTCCGAGGGAATGAAAAACTGTTTTTT. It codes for CASSASPVRGNEKLFF.

This chain's CDR3 is CASSSRQGVHYTF. CDR3 bases: TGTGCCAGCAGCTCTCGACAGGGGGTCCACTACACCTTC. The J gene is TRBJ1-2, the V gene TRBV12-3 or TRBV12-4, with 9 positions matching TRBD1. The CDR3 is 13 residues long. Germline trimming cut 6 bases from V and 10 bases from J; bases unmatched to any gene: 9.

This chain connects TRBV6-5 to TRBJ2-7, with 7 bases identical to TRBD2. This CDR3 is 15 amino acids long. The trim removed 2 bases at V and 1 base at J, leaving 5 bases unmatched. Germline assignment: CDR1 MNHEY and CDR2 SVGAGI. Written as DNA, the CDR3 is TGTGCCAGCAGTTACCGACTAGCAAGATCCTACGAGCAGTACTTC. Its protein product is CASSYRLARSYEQYF.

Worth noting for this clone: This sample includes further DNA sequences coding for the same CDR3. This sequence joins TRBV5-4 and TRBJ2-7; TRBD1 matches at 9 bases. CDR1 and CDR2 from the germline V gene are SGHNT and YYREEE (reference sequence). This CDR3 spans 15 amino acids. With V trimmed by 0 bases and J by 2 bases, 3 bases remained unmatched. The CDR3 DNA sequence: TGTGCCAGCAGCTTGGGGGGGACAGGGACCTACGAGCAGTACTTC. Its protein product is CASSLGGTGTYEQYF.

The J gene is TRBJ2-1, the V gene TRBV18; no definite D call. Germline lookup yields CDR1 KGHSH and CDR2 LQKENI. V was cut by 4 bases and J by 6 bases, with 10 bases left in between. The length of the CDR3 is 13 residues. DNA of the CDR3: TGTGCCAGCTCACTGAGTGTCACCAATGAGCAGTTCTTC. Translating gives CASSLSVTNEQFF.

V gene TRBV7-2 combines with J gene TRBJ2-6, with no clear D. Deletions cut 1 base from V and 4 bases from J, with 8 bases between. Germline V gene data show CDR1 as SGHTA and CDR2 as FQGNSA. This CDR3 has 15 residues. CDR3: CASSLGAGGANVLTF. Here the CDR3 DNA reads TGTGCCAGCAGCTTAGGGGCAGGCGGGGCCAACGTCCTGACTTTC.

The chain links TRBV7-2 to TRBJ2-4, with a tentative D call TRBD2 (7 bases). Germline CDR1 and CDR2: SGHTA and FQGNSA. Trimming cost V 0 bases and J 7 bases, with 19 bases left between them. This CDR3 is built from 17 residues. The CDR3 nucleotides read TGTGCCAGCAGCTTAGCGGCCCCGTCGGCGGGGGCGAACATTCAGTACTTC. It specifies CASSLAAPSAGANIQYF.

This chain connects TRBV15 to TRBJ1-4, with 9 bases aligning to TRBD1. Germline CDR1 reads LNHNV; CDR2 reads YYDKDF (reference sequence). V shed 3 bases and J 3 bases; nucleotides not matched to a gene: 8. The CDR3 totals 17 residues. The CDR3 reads CATSSRPGQGSNEKLFF. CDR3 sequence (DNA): TGTGCCACCAGCAGTAGACCGGGACAGGGCTCTAATGAAAAACTGTTTTTT.

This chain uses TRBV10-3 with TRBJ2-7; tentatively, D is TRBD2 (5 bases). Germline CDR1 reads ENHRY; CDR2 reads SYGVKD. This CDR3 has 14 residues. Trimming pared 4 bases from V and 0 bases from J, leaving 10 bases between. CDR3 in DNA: TGTGCCATCAGTGGCGGCGGACTCTCCTACGAGCAGTACTTC. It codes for CAISGGGLSYEQYF.